The 22 T cell receptor beta chains in this list originate from one sample, sequenced in a study of T cells in localized non-small cell lung cancer. Sequenced by immunoSEQ multiplex PCR; TCRdb stores in-frame clones only, minus some. This sample carries over 2,000 clones, 30% to 45% of them seen once, and the ten largest clones take 9.8%. Sequenced here: normal lung tissue next to the tumor, sampled before any cancer treatment. These receptor sequences come from a female donor of 60 years or more with stage I squamous cell lung carcinoma.

This rearrangement joins TRBV18 to TRBJ1-1, with D maybe TRBD1 (6 bases). V lost 3 bases, J lost 1 base, and 27 bases lay in between. This CDR3 is 20 amino acids long. Germline assignment: CDR1 KGHSH and CDR2 LQKENI. CDR3 residues: CASSPSNPSDGGRRNTEAFF. In DNA, the CDR3 is TGTGCCAGCTCACCCTCTAACCCCTCGGACGGGGGGCGAAGGAACACTGAAGCTTTCTTT.

The chain has TRBV11-3 and TRBJ2-3; D might be TRBD2 (6 bases). The germline V gene has CDR1 SGHNT and CDR2 YENEEA. Trimming stripped 5 bases from V and 3 bases from J, with 12 bases between. The CDR3 is 14 residues long. The CDR3 bases are TGTGCCAGCAGCCCAGTAGGAGGGACAGATACGCAGTATTTT. This gives the protein CASSPVGGTDTQYF. The complete variable domain, with remaining parts taken from reference TRBV11-3 and TRBJ2-3, reads EAGVVQSPRYKIIEKKQPVAFWCNPISGHNTLYWYLQNLGQGPELLIRYENEEAVDDSQLPKDRFSAERLKGVDSTLKIQPAELGDSAVYLCASSPVGGTDTQYFGPGTRLTVL.

The sample holds a few counts of this clone. The chain employs TRBV19 and TRBJ2-2, with TRBD1 as a possible D gene (6 bases). CDR1 and CDR2 (germline): LNHDA, SQIVND (reference sequence). Trimming left V 7 bases short and J 6 bases short, with 21 bases between. The CDR3 totals 16 residues. The CDR3 DNA is TGTGCCAGTACCCTCTTATTTCCACAGGGACCCGGGGAGCTGTTTTTT. It translates to CASTLLFPQGPGELFF.

This clone is labeled as medium-sized. The chain employs TRBV11-3 and TRBJ2-4, with 12 bases fitting TRBD1. The CDR3 spans 14 residues. CDR1 is SGHNT and CDR2 is YENEEA in the germline V gene. With V trimmed by 5 bases and J by 8 bases, 4 bases remained unmatched. CDR3 loop: CASSPGQGAYIQYF. DNA of the CDR3: TGTGCCAGCAGCCCGGGACAGGGGGCGTACATTCAGTACTTC.

There are a few counts of this clone. The V call is TRBV4-1, the J call TRBJ1-1; D is unresolved. V was pared by 4 bases and J by 5 bases, with 17 bases between. From germline, CDR1 is MGHRA and CDR2 YSYEKL. The CDR3 totals 15 residues. For the CDR3, the DNA is TGCGCCAGCAGCCCCCTTGAGGTGGGGAGTACTGAAGCTTTCTTT. It is translated as CASSPLEVGSTEAFF.

The chain combines TRBV5-1 with TRBJ2-2; 7 positions agree with TRBD1. V dropped 5 bases and J dropped 1; count of bases not matched to a gene: 5. Germline lookup yields CDR1 SGHRS and CDR2 YFSETQ. The CDR3 sequence is 15 residues long. CDR3 bases: TGCGCCAGCAGGACGGGACAGAGGAACACCGGGGAGCTGTTTTTT. Translated, it gives CASRTGQRNTGELFF.

The chain employs TRBV12-5 and TRBJ2-7, with D uncertain. Germline-derived CDR1 and CDR2 are LGHNT and FRNRAP. The CDR3 contains 15 residues. V shed 0 bases and J shed 0 bases, with 9 bases lying between them. The DNA of the CDR3 is TGTGCTAGTGGTTTGGTAATCAGACCCTCCTACGAGCAGTACTTC. Translating it yields CASGLVIRPSYEQYF.

V usage is TRBV9 and J usage is TRBJ2-1; perhaps TRBD2 as D (5 bases). This CDR3 is built from 15 residues. The ends were cut back, 0 bases at V and 6 bases at J, with 13 bases in the middle. Germline V lookup: CDR1 SGDLS, CDR2 YYNGEE. The CDR3 sequence: CASSVVPTSGNEQFF. The CDR3 nucleotides are TGTGCCAGCAGCGTAGTCCCGACCAGCGGCAATGAGCAGTTCTTC.

This chain uses TRBV19 with TRBJ1-1, with D uncertain. Per germline, CDR1 LNHDA and CDR2 SQIVND (reference sequence). This CDR3 region has 16 residues. The germline V and J ends were trimmed by 7 bases and 4 bases, with 22 bases remaining between them. In nucleotides, the CDR3 is TGTGCCAGTACCTCAAAGATTACGGCCTCGGGCACTGAAGCTTTCTTT. Protein product: CASTSKITASGTEAFF.

This clone was seen more than once but under ten times. The chain joins TRBV28 to TRBJ1-1, with a weak D call TRBD1 (5 bases). Germline-derived CDR1 and CDR2 are MDHEN and SYDVKM. Trimming left V 7 bases short and J 2 bases short, with 8 bases between. There are 12 residues in the CDR3. The CDR3, as DNA: TGTGCCAGCACAGGGTCAAACACTGAAGCTTTCTTT. Translation gives CASTGSNTEAFF.

The J gene is TRBJ1-2, the V gene TRBV28; the match to TRBD1 covers 8 bases. The CDR3 sequence is 14 residues long. The germline V gene has CDR1 MDHEN and CDR2 SYDVKM. Unmatched junction bases numbered 6, after V lost 5 bases and J lost 4 bases. In DNA form, the CDR3 reads TGTGCCAGCAGTCTACAACAGGGGGTCTATGGCTACACCTTC. This codes for CASSLQQGVYGYTF.

By frequency in the sample, this clone is medium-sized. The chain employs TRBV11-3 and TRBJ1-2; no firm D call. CDR1 SGHNT and CDR2 YENEEA come from the germline V gene. V was pared by 3 bases and J by 5 bases, with 22 bases between. This CDR3 has 17 residues. The CDR3 sequence is CASSFGVTSLPLYGYTF. The CDR3 coding sequence is TGTGCCAGCAGCTTCGGGGTCACATCCTTACCTTTATATGGCTACACCTTC.

The CDR3 sequence is CASSPGTYFRVEGYTF. CDR3 bases: TGTGCCAGCTCACCAGGTACCTACTTCAGGGTTGAAGGCTACACCTTC. This chain links TRBV18 with TRBJ1-2; TRBD1 might be the D (5 bases). This CDR3 comprises 16 residues. Trimming removed 2 bases from V and 8 bases from J, with 21 bases in between. CDR1 KGHSH and CDR2 LQKENI come from the germline V gene. The full variable domain, its missing parts supplied by reference TRBV18 and TRBJ1-2, is NAGVMQNPRHLVRRRGQEARLRCSPMKGHSHVYWYRQLPEEGLKFMVYLQKENIIDESGMPKERFSAEFPKEGPSILRIQQVVRGDSAAYFCASSPGTYFRVEGYTFGSGTRLTVV.

The chain is built from TRBV11-3 and TRBJ2-1, with 13 bases matching TRBD2. The CDR3 has 16 residues. Germline lookup yields CDR1 SGHNT and CDR2 YENEEA. Trimming removed 6 bases from V and 7 bases from J; junction bases left unmatched: 9. CDR3 in DNA: TGTGCCAGCAGTTCCCCGGGACTAGCGGGAAGTAATGAGCAGTTCTTC. Translation: CASSSPGLAGSNEQFF. Supplemented by reference TRBV11-3 and TRBJ2-1, the full variable domain reads EAGVVQSPRYKIIEKKQPVAFWCNPISGHNTLYWYLQNLGQGPELLIRYENEEAVDDSQLPKDRFSAERLKGVDSTLKIQPAELGDSAVYLCASSSPGLAGSNEQFFGPGTRLTVL.

This clone was counted only a few times. The chain uses TRBV28 and TRBJ2-7, with 9 nucleotides matching TRBD2. Per the germline V gene, CDR1 is MDHEN and CDR2 is SYDVKM. This CDR3 contains 13 residues. J lost 4 bases, V lost 8 bases, and 6 bases had no gene match. CDR3 in DNA: TGTGCCAGCCAGTCTAGCGGGATTTACGAGCAGTACTTC. It translates to CASQSSGIYEQYF.

This chain uses TRBV19 with TRBJ1-1; D is ambiguous. From germline, CDR1 is LNHDA and CDR2 SQIVND (reference sequence). V was shortened by 1 base and J by 1 base, with 7 bases between the two germline ends. This CDR3 has 14 amino acids. In DNA, the CDR3 is TGTGCCAGTAGTATAGTAAGGGCGAACACTGAAGCTTTCTTT. Its translation: CASSIVRANTEAFF.

This clone was detected only a few times. The CDR3 coding sequence is TGTGCCAGCAGCCAAGTGGGGCAGCCGAACACTGAAGCTTTCTTT. This encodes CASSQVGQPNTEAFF. V usage is TRBV14 and J usage is TRBJ1-1; TRBD1 is a possible D gene (5 bases). The CDR3 runs 15 residues. CDR1 and CDR2 (germline): SGHDN, FVKESK. V shed 1 base and J shed 1 base, with 10 bases lying between them.

This clone was seen more than once but under ten times. V usage is TRBV15 and J usage is TRBJ1-1, with D perhaps matching TRBD1 (5 bases). Trimming left V 5 bases short and J 6 bases short, with 19 bases between. The CDR3 loop spans 15 amino acids. Germline V gene data show CDR1 as LNHNV and CDR2 as YYDKDF (reference sequence). This CDR3 is CATSPQSLRGAEAFF. The CDR3 DNA sequence: TGTGCCACCAGCCCCCAGTCCCTACGGGGGGCTGAAGCTTTCTTT.

The chain uses TRBV19 and TRBJ2-3; D may be TRBD1 or TRBD2 (5 bases each). Per the germline V gene, CDR1 is LNHDA and CDR2 is SQIVND (reference sequence). CDR3 length equals 15 residues. V was clipped by 3 bases and J by 6 bases, with 16 bases between them. In DNA, the CDR3 is TGTGCCAGTAGTATTGAGGGATGGGGGAAGGATACGCAGTATTTT. Protein sequence: CASSIEGWGKDTQYF.

Sample share makes this clone medium-sized. This rearrangement joins TRBV28 to TRBJ2-7, with 9 bases identical to TRBD1. CDR3 length: 16 amino acids. Unmatched junction bases numbered 9, after V lost 5 bases and J lost 1 base. Germline CDR1 is MDHEN and CDR2 is SYDVKM. The CDR3 protein is CASSTTGTGLSYEQYF. CDR3 DNA: TGTGCCAGCAGTACCACCGGGACAGGGCTTTCCTACGAGCAGTACTTC.

This chain connects TRBV19 to TRBJ1-1; D is possibly TRBD1 (5 bases). This CDR3 comprises 11 residues. Germline assignment: CDR1 LNHDA and CDR2 SQIVND (reference sequence). Deletions cut 7 bases from V and 4 bases from J, with 7 bases between. CDR3 sequence reads: CASKGVTEAFF. In DNA form, the CDR3 reads TGTGCCAGTAAAGGGGTCACTGAAGCTTTCTTT.

The chain combines TRBV15 with TRBJ2-3, with D perhaps TRBD2 (7 bases). The CDR3 runs to 19 residues. From germline, CDR1 is LNHNV and CDR2 YYDKDF (reference sequence). Trimming removed 1 base at V and 4 bases at J, with 24 bases between. The CDR3: CATSRVKGEGLFSPDTQYF. The CDR3 bases are TGTGCCACCAGCAGAGTTAAGGGGGAGGGCCTGTTCTCACCAGATACGCAGTATTTT. The variable domain in full, with the rest retrieved from reference TRBV15 and TRBJ2-3, is DAMVIQNPRYQVTQFGKPVTLSCSQTLNHNVMYWYQQKSSQAPKLLFHYYDKDFNNEADTPDNFQSRRPNTSFCFLDIRSPGLGDTAMYLCATSRVKGEGLFSPDTQYFGPGTRLTVL.